This T cell receptor beta chain was retrieved from a study of Graves' ophthalmopathy and Graves' hyperthyroidism. CDR3 size: 14 residues. Germline CDR1 LGHNA, CDR2 YSLEER. Trimming stripped 1 base from V and 5 bases from J, with 11 bases between. This clonotype was counted between two and nine times. Amplifying from RNA transcripts, the study obtained TCR beta CDR3 regions. HTBI primers were used in a first-round RT-PCR, which preceded a second-round multiplex PCR. One entry per CDR3 protein, called by TCRdb with MiXCR from the multiplex PCR reads. The sample holds around 1,200,000 distinct CDR3 sequences, about 36% seen once.

Sequences were obtained from peripheral blood or thyroid tissue (not recorded which). The clonotype originates from an adult man with Graves' hyperthyroidism. The rearrangement uses TRBV4-3 and TRBJ1-1; D not certain. The CDR3 sequence: CASSQGAGWTEAFF. In DNA, the CDR3 is TGCGCCAGCAGCCAAGGGGCAGGATGGACTGAAGCTTTCTTT.